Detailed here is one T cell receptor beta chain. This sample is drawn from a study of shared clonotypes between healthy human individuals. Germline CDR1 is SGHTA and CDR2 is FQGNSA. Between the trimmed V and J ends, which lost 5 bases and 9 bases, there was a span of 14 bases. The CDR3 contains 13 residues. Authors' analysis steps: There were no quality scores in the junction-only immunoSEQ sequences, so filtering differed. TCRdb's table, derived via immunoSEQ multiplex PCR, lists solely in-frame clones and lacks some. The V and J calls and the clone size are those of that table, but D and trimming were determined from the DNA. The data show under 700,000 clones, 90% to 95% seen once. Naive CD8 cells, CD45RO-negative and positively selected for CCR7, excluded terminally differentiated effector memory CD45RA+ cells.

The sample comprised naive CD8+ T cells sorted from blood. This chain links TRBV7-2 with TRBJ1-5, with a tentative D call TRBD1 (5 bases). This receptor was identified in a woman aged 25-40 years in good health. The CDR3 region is CASSPITGRPQHF. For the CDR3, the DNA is TGTGCCAGCAGCCCAATTACAGGTCGGCCCCAGCATTTT. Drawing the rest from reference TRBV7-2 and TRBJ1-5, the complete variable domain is GAGVSQSPSNKVTEKGKDVELRCDPISGHTALYWYRQSLGQGLEFLIYFQGNSAPDKSGLPSDRFSAERTGGSVSTLTIQRTQQEDSAVYLCASSPITGRPQHFGDGTRLSIL.